The 2 T cell receptor beta chains below come from one sample, sequenced in a study of T cell responses to AZD1222 COVID-19 vaccine. The repertoire was sequenced with immunoSEQ multiplex PCR; TCRdb's copy has only in-frame clones and lacks some. The repertoire holds 150,000 to 200,000 clones, with 90% as singletons. The starting material was peripheral blood, obtained 28 days after the second AZD1222 dose. Receptors were obtained from an adult who received the AZD1222 COVID-19 vaccine.

The chain is built from TRBV3-1 (or the pseudogene TRBV3-2) and TRBJ2-3; 13 bases line up with TRBD2. This CDR3 has 17 amino acids. Trimming took 4 bases from V and 4 from J; bases not matched to a gene: 8. CDR1 and CDR2 (germline): LGHDT, YNNKEL (reference sequence). The CDR3, as DNA: TGTGCCAGCAGCCGACGGACTAGCGGGAGTGTGGCAGATACGCAGTATTTT. This codes for CASSRRTSGSVADTQYF.

J is TRBJ1-2 and V is TRBV28; D ambiguous. Trimming pared 5 bases from V and 7 bases from J, leaving 20 bases between. Germline CDR1 MDHEN, CDR2 SYDVKM. This CDR3 comprises 15 residues. CDR3 loop: CASSQYRHGRVGYTF. For the CDR3, the DNA is TGTGCCAGCAGTCAATACCGACATGGGAGAGTTGGCTACACCTTC.